This T cell receptor beta chain was recovered during a study of blood T cell repertoires in COVID-19. CDR3 length: 17 residues. V gave up 4 bases and J gave up 0 bases; unmatched junction bases: 11. Germline V lookup: CDR1 SGHRS, CDR2 YFSETQ. Method: immunoSEQ multiplex PCR; TCRdb's copy keeps in-frame clones and lacks some. This repertoire shows 250,000 to 350,000 clones, just under 90% found once; its top ten account for approximately 6%. The sequence was obtained from a woman in her forties or fifties with COVID-19, enrolled during active disease. Sequenced sample: peripheral blood. The V call is TRBV5-1, the J call TRBJ2-3; 7 positions agree with TRBD1. The CDR3 loop is CASSPGTVYSSTDTQYF. The CDR3 bases are TGCGCCAGCAGCCCCGGGACAGTCTACTCTAGCACAGATACGCAGTATTTT.